The 30 T cell receptor beta chains in this list originate from one sample, sequenced in a study of cytomegalovirus exposure and HLA in healthy donors. In the PCR, 60 Vbeta and 13 Jbeta primers were used. TCRdb keeps only in-frame clones here, not all; method: immunoSEQ multiplex PCR. The table includes 100,000 to 140,000 clones, 76% detected once. The sequencing sample was made of PBMCs. All receptors come from a man aged 18 to 29 in good health and CMV-seronegative.

V is TRBV9 and J is TRBJ2-4; 11 bases are a match to TRBD1. Germline loops: CDR1 SGDLS, CDR2 YYNGEE. CDR3 length: 15 amino acids. The V gene end was trimmed by 4 bases and the J gene end by 7 bases; junction bases not matched to a gene: 7. DNA of the CDR3: TGTGCCAGCAGCAATCAGGACAGGGGGCTCAACATTCAGTACTTC. This encodes CASSNQDRGLNIQYF.

In nucleotides, the CDR3 is TGTGCCAGCACCCTGGGACTAGCCTATCCGAACACCGGGGAGCTGTTTTTT. It is translated as CASTLGLAYPNTGELFF. The genes are TRBV9 and TRBJ2-2; 9 nucleotides line up with TRBD2. V was pared by 6 bases and J by 0 bases, with 9 bases of the junction left unmatched. Germline assignment: CDR1 SGDLS and CDR2 YYNGEE. This CDR3 has 17 residues.

As regards this clone: The junction departs from germline at one end; a sequencing error may be responsible. DNA of the CDR3: TGCGCCAGCAGTGCCCAACAGGGGGTGAACACTGAAGCTCTCTTT. Translation gives CASSAQQGVNTEALF. The chain joins TRBV10-2 to TRBJ1-1; 8 bases match TRBD1. The germline V gene encodes CDR1 WSHSY and CDR2 SAAADI. This CDR3 is built from 15 residues.

The rearrangement uses TRBV7-9 and TRBJ2-1; 9 bases line up with TRBD2. Germline values: CDR1 SEHNR, CDR2 FQNEAQ (reference sequence). This CDR3 is 13 amino acids long. J gave up 10 bases and V 5 bases, and 6 bases lay outside the gene matches. The CDR3: CASSPPSGVEQFF. The CDR3 region has the DNA TGTGCCAGCAGCCCCCCTAGCGGGGTGGAGCAGTTCTTC.

The chain couples TRBV15 to TRBJ1-2; no reliable D call. V was shortened by 4 bases and J by 8 bases, with 17 bases between the two germline ends. From germline, CDR1 is LNHNV and CDR2 YYDKDF (reference sequence). There are 14 residues in the CDR3. The DNA for the CDR3 is TGTGCCACCAGCACGGGATCAGAGTTTTACGGCTACACCTTC. It is translated as CATSTGSEFYGYTF.

The genes are TRBV10-3 and TRBJ1-4, with D possibly being TRBD1 (5 bases). Trimming stripped 0 bases from V and 8 bases from J, with 22 bases between. CDR1 and CDR2 (germline): ENHRY, SYGVKD. There are 18 residues in the CDR3. This CDR3 is CAISESPLGNRNREKLFF. CDR3 coding DNA: TGTGCCATCAGTGAGTCGCCATTGGGGAACCGAAACAGGGAAAAACTGTTTTTT.

This rearrangement joins TRBV6-6 to TRBJ1-5; no clear D. The germline gives CDR1 MNHNY, CDR2 SVGAGI (reference sequence). The CDR3 is 16 amino acids. V was trimmed by 2 bases and J by 0 bases, leaving 11 bases between them. The CDR3 region is CASSYHPADSNQPQHF. The CDR3 DNA follows: TGTGCCAGCAGTTACCACCCGGCGGATAGCAATCAGCCCCAGCATTTT.

The rearrangement uses TRBV10-1 and TRBJ1-2; unclear D gene. This CDR3 region has 13 residues. Germline V gene lookup returns CDR1 WNHNN and CDR2 SYGVQD (reference sequence). Trimming pared 0 bases from V and 5 bases from J, leaving 7 bases between. DNA of the CDR3: TGCGCCAGCAGTGAGTCTTCTTCGTATGGCTACACCTTC. It yields the protein CASSESSSYGYTF.

The rearrangement links TRBV4-3 to TRBJ2-2, with D possibly matching TRBD2 (5 bases). Germline-derived CDR1 and CDR2 are LGHNA and YSLEER. The CDR3 is 15 residues long. V was trimmed by 4 bases and J by 5 bases, leaving 14 bases between them. The CDR3 DNA follows: TGCGCCAGCAGCCCGTACCAGACGGGAACCGGGGAGCTGTTTTTT. This translates into CASSPYQTGTGELFF.

The rearrangement joins TRBV27 to TRBJ2-7; 7 positions agree with TRBD1. The trim removed 8 bases at V and 9 bases at J, leaving 10 bases unmatched. This CDR3 region has 12 residues. In germline, CDR1 is MNHEY, CDR2 SMNVEV (reference sequence). CDR3 bases: TGTGCCAGCGGGACAGTCTCTACCAGGCAGTACTTC. Translating gives CASGTVSTRQYF.

The chain uses TRBV5-1 and TRBJ1-2; maybe TRBD1 (6 bases). The V end lost 4 bases, the J end lost 8 bases, and 18 bases lay between the germline ends. Germline lookup yields CDR1 SGHRS and CDR2 YFSETQ. The CDR3 covers 14 residues. As DNA, the CDR3 is TGCGCCAGCAGCCCGGGAGGCCCAGGGGTAGGCTACACCTTC. The encoded protein is CASSPGGPGVGYTF.

The chain has TRBV11-2 and TRBJ2-6, with 9 bases fitting TRBD1. CDR1 and CDR2 (germline): SGHAT, FQNNGV. The CDR3 is made up of 18 amino acids. The V segment lost 4 bases and the J segment 0 bases; nucleotides outside the gene matches: 7. The CDR3 region is CASSSRDRVISGANVLTF. CDR3 nucleotide sequence: TGTGCCAGCAGCTCCCGGGACAGGGTTATCTCTGGGGCCAACGTCCTGACTTTC.

The chain links TRBV5-1 to TRBJ2-3, with 9 bases matching TRBD1. With 7 bases clipped from V and 2 bases from J, the junction kept 8 bases outside the gene matches. Germline V CDR1 and CDR2: SGHRS, YFSETQ. This CDR3 region has 15 residues. CDR3 loop: CASGPGTGPTDTQYF. The CDR3 nucleotides read TGCGCCAGCGGGCCCGGGACAGGGCCCACAGATACGCAGTATTTT.

V is TRBV5-5 and J is TRBJ2-7, with TRBD1 identical over 8 bases. This CDR3 has 14 amino acids. CDR1 and CDR2 from the germline V gene are SGHKS and YYEKEE (reference sequence). The J segment lost 6 bases and the V segment lost 7 bases, leaving 12 bases of the junction unmatched. As DNA, the CDR3 is TGTGCCAGCGCTGGACAGGGACAGTTCGCCGAGCAGTACTTC. Translated, it gives CASAGQGQFAEQYF.

V usage is TRBV19 and J usage is TRBJ2-1, with 8 bases matching TRBD1. The CDR3 extends over 13 amino acids. Trimming removed 6 bases from V and 9 bases from J; junction bases left unmatched: 7. The germline V gene has CDR1 LNHDA and CDR2 SQIVND (reference sequence). The CDR3, as DNA: TGTGCCAGTAGCCAGGACAGGGCGGGTGAGCAGTTCTTC. Its translation is CASSQDRAGEQFF.

The chain is built from TRBV5-1 and TRBJ1-1; tentative D call: TRBD1 (5 bases). V lost 4 bases, J lost 5 bases, and 18 bases lay in between. The CDR3 consists of 15 residues. CDR1 is SGHRS, CDR2 YFSETQ, per germline. The CDR3, as DNA: TGCGCCAGCAGCCAAGCGCCAGGGAGGGAAACTGAAGCTTTCTTT. Translation gives CASSQAPGRETEAFF.

This chain links TRBV28 with TRBJ1-1; D perhaps matches TRBD1 (5 bases). The length of the CDR3 is 12 residues. Germline V gene data show CDR1 as MDHEN and CDR2 as SYDVKM. Between the trimmed V and J ends, which lost 3 bases and 6 bases, there was a span of 8 bases. The CDR3, as DNA: TGTGCCAGCAGTTTCGGGGGATCTGAAGCTTTCTTT. Its protein product is CASSFGGSEAFF.

The rearrangement uses TRBV27 and TRBJ2-3, with D maybe TRBD2 (5 bases). CDR3 length equals 14 residues. CDR1 is MNHEY and CDR2 is SMNVEV in the germline V gene (reference sequence). The V end was cut by 3 bases, the J end by 0 bases, with 7 bases between. CDR3 region: CASSFGVSTDTQYF. CDR3 DNA sequence: TGTGCCAGCAGTTTCGGGGTTAGCACAGATACGCAGTATTTT.

With regard to this clone: No DNA is shown, since the ends of the CDR3 on it are uncertain; the CDR3 is the one TCRdb lists. This chain uses TRBV29-1 with TRBJ1-2; the table's D gene call, TRBD1, was not cross checked with the DNA. The CDR3 region is 9 residues in length, termini included. The V gene's germline CDR1 is SQVTM and CDR2 ANQGSEA. This chain's CDR3 is CSVGTGTTF.

V usage is TRBV7-3 and J usage is TRBJ2-5, with D possibly TRBD1 on 5 matching bases. The CDR3 spans 14 residues. The V end was cut by 5 bases, the J end by 0 bases, with 10 bases between. Germline values: CDR1 SGHTA, CDR2 FQGTGA. The CDR3: CASSLTAYQETQYF. The CDR3 DNA is TGTGCCAGCAGCCTGACAGCGTACCAAGAGACCCAGTACTTC.

The chain employs TRBV6-6 and TRBJ2-5; D ambiguous. This CDR3 has 12 amino acids. With 10 bases removed from V and 5 bases from J, the gap between germline ends came to 14 bases. Germline V lookup: CDR1 MNHNY, CDR2 SVGAGI (reference sequence). CDR3 nucleotides: TGTGCCACCCGTGTGGGTAGCGAGACCCAGTACTTC. This translates into CATRVGSETQYF.

J is TRBJ2-3 and V is TRBV15; 9 nucleotides align to TRBD2. The CDR3 runs 15 residues. Germline CDR1 is LNHNV and CDR2 is YYDKDF (reference sequence). Losses at the gene ends were 4 bases for V and 1 base for J; bases not matched to a gene: 3. Here the CDR3 DNA reads TGTGCCACCAGCACCCCTAGCGGGGGCACAGATACGCAGTATTTT. Translated: CATSTPSGGTDTQYF.

This chain links TRBV19 with TRBJ2-2; 8 bases fit TRBD2. Germline assignment: CDR1 LNHDA and CDR2 SQIVND (reference sequence). The CDR3 is made up of 14 amino acids. V was clipped by 6 bases and J by 4 bases; unmatched bases: 4. CDR3 in DNA: TGTGCCAGTAGGGCCGGGACTAGCACCGGGGAGCTGTTTTTT. Its protein product is CASRAGTSTGELFF.

The chain links TRBV6-5 to TRBJ2-1; the match to TRBD2 covers 11 bases. Germline assignment: CDR1 MNHEY and CDR2 SVGAGI. The V segment lost 5 bases and the J segment 3 bases; nucleotides outside the gene matches: 3. This CDR3 is 15 amino acids long. The CDR3 loop is CASSRLAGFYNEQFF. The CDR3 region has the DNA TGTGCCAGCAGTCGACTAGCGGGGTTCTACAATGAGCAGTTCTTC.

The chain couples TRBV5-1 to TRBJ2-5; 11 nucleotides line up with TRBD2. The DNA end favors TRBJ2-7, so the J call may be wrong. Germline CDR1 reads SGHRS; CDR2 reads YFSETQ. The CDR3 has 15 residues. CDR3 in amino acids: CASSTPGLAVYEQYF. The CDR3, as DNA: TGCGCCAGCAGCACGCCGGGACTAGCGGTCTACGAGCAGTACTTC.

This clone occurred once. CDR3 residues: CASKGPQETQYF. For the CDR3, the DNA is TGTGCCAGCAAGGGGCCCCAAGAGACCCAGTACTTC. This chain connects TRBV9 to TRBJ2-5, with a tentative D call TRBD1 (5 bases). There are 12 residues in the CDR3. Germline CDR1 and CDR2: SGDLS and YYNGEE. Trimming removed 6 bases from V and 1 base from J, with 7 bases in between.

This clone was seen a single time. The rearrangement links TRBV7-8 to TRBJ2-2, with 10 nucleotides matching TRBD1. The CDR3 has 16 residues. Trimming took 2 bases from V and 6 from J; bases not matched to a gene: 6. Per the germline V gene, CDR1 is SGHVS and CDR2 is FQNEAQ. CDR3 amino acids: CASSLRDRGVAGELFF. The CDR3 region has the DNA TGTGCCAGCAGCTTAAGGGACAGGGGTGTTGCCGGGGAGCTGTTTTTT. Full variable domain (rest looked up from reference TRBV7-8 and TRBJ2-2): GAGVSQSPRYKVAKRGQDVALRCDPISGHVSLFWYQQALGQGPEFLTYFQNEAQLDKSGLPSDRFFAERPEGSVSTLKIQRTQQEDSAVYLCASSLRDRGVAGELFFGEGSRLTVL.

The chain links TRBV28 to TRBJ2-5, with TRBD1 identical over 11 bases. This CDR3 contains 15 residues. Germline CDR1 is MDHEN and CDR2 is SYDVKM. The V segment lost 6 bases and the J segment 5 bases; nucleotides outside the gene matches: 8. The CDR3 reads CASRTPGQGGETQYF. CDR3 in DNA: TGTGCCAGCAGAACCCCGGGACAGGGGGGCGAGACCCAGTACTTC. Filled out from reference TRBV28 and TRBJ2-5, the complete variable domain reads DVKVTQSSRYLVKRTGEKVFLECVQDMDHENMFWYRQDPGLGLRLIYFSYDVKMKEKGDIPEGYSVSREKKERFSLILESASTNQTSMYLCASRTPGQGGETQYFGPGTRLLVL.

This chain joins TRBV6-5 and TRBJ2-1; 12 bases match TRBD2. V lost 2 bases to trimming and J lost 12 bases; unmatched junction nucleotides: 5. CDR1 is MNHEY and CDR2 is SVGAGI in the germline V gene. This CDR3 contains 14 residues. The CDR3 region has the DNA TGTGCCAGCAGTTACCTACCGGGACTAGCGGGGCAGTTCTTC. Translated: CASSYLPGLAGQFF.

The chain joins TRBV4-3 to TRBJ2-1; tentatively, D is TRBD1 (5 bases). CDR1 and CDR2 from the germline V gene are LGHNA and YSLEER. V was clipped by 0 bases and J by 6 bases, with 12 bases between them. The CDR3 covers 15 residues. The DNA for the CDR3 is TGCGCCAGCAGCCAAGAAAGGGGTTATACCAATGAGCAGTTCTTC. Translating gives CASSQERGYTNEQFF.